This T cell receptor (beta chain) originates from a study of blood T cell repertoires in COVID-19. Overall study: Samples came from the United States, Italy and Spain, spanning acute and convalescent COVID-19. PBMCs, B-cell-depleted T cells, or T cells were the source of the cDNA or gDNA that made up the material.

Per the original methods: Amplification from reference gene primers served as the basis for estimated nucleated cell counts. Some clones are missing from TCRdb's copy, which holds only in-frame ones; the method was immunoSEQ multiplex PCR. D and trimming come from the DNA, and the V and J calls and clone size come from that table. The table lists approximately 130,000 clones, 80% to 90% of them singletons, with around 30% in the top ten. This CDR3 comprises 14 residues. CDR1 and CDR2 from the germline V gene are SGDLS and YYNGEE. With 0 bases clipped from V and 7 bases from J, the junction kept 7 bases outside the gene matches. This clone was seen more than once but under ten times.

This chain uses TRBV9 with TRBJ2-7, with 7 bases aligning to TRBD2. Sequenced sample: peripheral blood. The receptor was isolated from a man between 65 and 85 years old with active or convalescent COVID-19. CDR3: CASSVGGSGKEQYF. The CDR3 nucleotides read TGTGCCAGCAGCGTAGGCGGGAGCGGAAAAGAGCAGTACTTC. The whole variable domain, remainder taken from reference TRBV9 and TRBJ2-7, is DSGVTQTPKHLITATGQRVTLRCSPRSGDLSVYWYQQSLDQGLQFLIQYYNGEERAKGNILERFSAQQFPDLHSELNLSSLELGDSALYFCASSVGGSGKEQYFGPGTRLTVT.